The 30 T cell receptor beta chains below all came from one sample that was sequenced in a study of identical twins. TCRdb reanalysed the 5' RACE reads using MiXCR and keeps one entry per CDR3 protein. The sample contains 400,000 or so distinct CDR3 sequences, 9% to 10% of which appear only once. Sequenced sample: naive T cells sorted from blood. These receptor sequences come from a woman in her forties or fifties in good health.

A few counts support this clonotype. This chain uses TRBV20-1 with TRBJ1-5, with D unresolved. V was clipped by 4 bases and J by 0 bases, with 7 bases between them. Germline loops: CDR1 DFQATT, CDR2 SNEGSKA (reference sequence). CDR3 length: 13 residues. This CDR3 is CSAKDYSNQPQHF. Here the CDR3 DNA reads TGCAGTGCTAAAGACTATAGCAATCAGCCCCAGCATTTT.

The chain uses TRBV27 and TRBJ2-3, with 10 bases identical to TRBD1. The CDR3 extends over 15 amino acids. The J segment lost 6 bases and the V segment lost 4 bases, leaving 7 bases of the junction unmatched. The germline gives CDR1 MNHEY, CDR2 SMNVEV (reference sequence). This CDR3 is CASSSGTGVGDTQYF. CDR3 coding DNA: TGTGCCAGCAGTTCCGGGACAGGGGTCGGGGATACGCAGTATTTT.

Ten or more counts support this clonotype. CDR3 protein: CASSPLKTSDYEQYF. In DNA, the CDR3 is TGTGCCAGCTCACCACTAAAGACTAGCGACTACGAGCAGTACTTC. The chain carries TRBV18 and TRBJ2-7; TRBD2 agrees at 8 bases. Germline assignment: CDR1 KGHSH and CDR2 LQKENI. The CDR3 has 15 residues. With 1 base clipped from V and 3 bases from J, the junction kept 5 bases outside the gene matches.

This clonotype has more than one count but fewer than ten. The chain is built from TRBV14 and TRBJ2-1, with D possibly TRBD2 on 5 matching bases. The V end lost 4 bases, the J end lost 7 bases, and 20 bases lay between the germline ends. The CDR3 is 16 amino acids. CDR1 is SGHDN, CDR2 FVKESK, per germline. Here the CDR3 reads CASSLSGGVIINEQFF. For the CDR3, the DNA is TGTGCCAGCAGCCTAAGCGGTGGGGTGATTATAAATGAGCAGTTCTTC.

This clonotype was observed a handful of times. The chain has TRBV20-1 and TRBJ2-2; possible D gene TRBD1, 6 bases. The germline CDR1 and CDR2 sequences are DFQATT and SNEGSKA (reference sequence). V dropped 1 base and J dropped 5 bases, with 14 bases sitting between them. This CDR3 is built from 15 residues. The CDR3 DNA reads as TGCAGTGCTAGAGCCCTACAGGGATCGACCGGGGAGCTGTTTTTT. As protein: CSARALQGSTGELFF.

The chain joins TRBV5-1 to TRBJ2-7; the D gene could be TRBD1 or TRBD2 (5 bases each). The germline V gene has CDR1 SGHRS and CDR2 YFSETQ. The CDR3 has 15 amino acids. The V end lost 2 bases, the J end lost 0 bases, and 12 bases lay between the germline ends. CDR3 DNA sequence: TGCGCCAGCAGCTTCGGGACGGGGATCTCCTACGAGCAGTACGTC. Protein: CASSFGTGISYEQYV.

V is TRBV5-1 and J is TRBJ2-7, with 7 nucleotides matching TRBD2. Trimming at V came to 4 bases and at J to 4 bases, leaving 11 bases not matched to a gene. The CDR3 covers 15 residues. Germline CDR1 is SGHRS and CDR2 is YFSETQ. The CDR3 nucleotides are TGCGCCAGCAGCCCCCGCGGGGGTGAGGGATACGAGCAGTACTTC. Translation gives CASSPRGGEGYEQYF.

The V and J genes are TRBV5-1 and TRBJ2-2, with TRBD2 identical over 7 bases. J gave up 4 bases and V 2 bases, and 5 bases lay outside the gene matches. CDR1 and CDR2 from the germline V gene are SGHRS and YFSETQ. This CDR3 has 15 amino acids. CDR3 sequence (DNA): TGCGCCAGCAGCTTTGGCTCGGGGGGCACCGGGGAGCTGTTTTTT. This sequence encodes CASSFGSGGTGELFF.

In nucleotides, the CDR3 is TGTGCCAGCAGCTTCAGGTCCTCATGGGCTAGCGGGAGTTTCCTCACCTACGAGCAGTACGTC. Translation: CASSFRSSWASGSFLTYEQYV. The V call is TRBV5-5, the J call TRBJ2-7, with 10 bases identical to TRBD2. CDR3 size: 21 residues. Germline V gene sequence: CDR1 SGHKS, CDR2 YYEKEE (reference sequence). The V and J ends lost 2 bases and 2 bases, in that order; junction bases with no gene match: 22.

The rearrangement uses TRBV7-2 and TRBJ1-3; D gene ambiguous. Germline V CDR1 and CDR2: SGHTA, FQGNSA. The V gene lost 3 bases and the J gene lost 0 bases, with 9 bases spanning the gap. The CDR3 extends over 15 amino acids. CDR3 amino acids: CASSLEIGSGNTIYF. In DNA form, the CDR3 reads TGTGCCAGCAGCTTGGAGATAGGCTCTGGAAACACCATATATTTT.

This clonotype was seen many times. The V gene is TRBV5-1, the J gene TRBJ1-5; D remains ambiguous. The CDR3 runs 14 residues. Trimming cost V 0 bases and J 3 bases, with 7 bases left between them. Germline CDR1 is SGHRS and CDR2 is YFSETQ. The CDR3: CASSLGQLNQPQHF. CDR3 in DNA: TGCGCCAGCAGCTTGGGACAACTCAATCAGCCCCAGCATTTT.

The rearrangement links TRBV5-1 to TRBJ2-3; D remains unclear. The V gene lost 1 base and the J gene lost 2 bases, with 14 bases spanning the gap. The CDR3 has 16 residues. CDR1 SGHRS and CDR2 YFSETQ come from the germline V gene. The CDR3 bases are TGCGCCAGCAGCTTGAGCCAAGGATCCCACACAGATACGCAGTATTTT. Translating it yields CASSLSQGSHTDTQYF.

This clonotype was recorded many times. The chain links TRBV6-6 to TRBJ2-7; no clear D. The CDR3 length is 15 residues. Germline-derived CDR1 and CDR2 are MNHNY and SVGAGI (reference sequence). Trimming removed 4 bases from V and 2 bases from J, with 15 bases in between. The DNA of the CDR3 is TGTGCCAGCAGTTCCGGGTCTAGGTGGGCCTACGAGCAGTACTTC. This gives the protein CASSSGSRWAYEQYF.

The rearrangement joins TRBV7-8 to TRBJ1-6; TRBD1 matches 8 bases. CDR1 is SGHVS, CDR2 FQNEAQ, per germline. This CDR3 has 17 amino acids. The V and J ends lost 5 bases and 7 bases, in that order; junction bases with no gene match: 13. In DNA, the CDR3 is TGTGCCAGCAGCCAGAACCCCGGGACAGGCGAAAATTCACCCCTCCACTTT. It specifies CASSQNPGTGENSPLHF.

This clonotype occurred many times. V is TRBV12-3 or TRBV12-4 and J is TRBJ2-2, with 9 bases identical to TRBD2. V dropped 5 bases and J dropped 4; count of bases not matched to a gene: 8. This CDR3 region has 16 residues. The CDR3 bases are TGTGCCAGCAGTCTCCTTAGCGGGAGAGGCACCGGGGAGCTGTTTTTT. The encoded protein is CASSLLSGRGTGELFF.

The chain has TRBV12-3 or TRBV12-4 and TRBJ2-3; D gene ambiguous. This CDR3 contains 16 residues. Trimming removed 5 bases from V and 0 bases from J, with 15 bases in between. The CDR3 loop is CASSPPPQRSTDTQYF. The CDR3 DNA sequence: TGTGCCAGCAGTCCCCCCCCGCAGCGCAGCACAGATACGCAGTATTTT.

The table lists this clonotype with a few counts. The gene calls are TRBV5-1 and TRBJ2-7, with D possibly matching TRBD2 (6 bases). The CDR3 contains 14 residues. The germline gives CDR1 SGHRS, CDR2 YFSETQ. V lost 3 bases and J lost 3, with 13 bases in between. The CDR3 region has the DNA TGCGCCAGCAGCTGGGGGGATCTAAGCTACGAGCAGTACTTC. It translates to CASSWGDLSYEQYF.

This clonotype was found a few times. The chain employs TRBV4-2 and TRBJ2-6; maybe TRBD2 (5 bases). The germline CDR1 and CDR2 sequences are LGHNA and YNFKEQ. V dropped 1 base and J dropped 0 bases, with 10 bases sitting between them. The CDR3 covers 17 residues. The CDR3 sequence is CASSQGHGSSGANVLTF. CDR3 nucleotide sequence: TGTGCCAGCAGCCAAGGGCATGGGAGCTCTGGGGCCAACGTCCTGACTTTC.

This clonotype has at least ten counts. The chain recombines TRBV19 with TRBJ2-7; no reliable D call. Between the trimmed V and J ends, which lost 10 bases and 2 bases, there was a span of 18 bases. The CDR3 is 14 amino acids. Germline lookup yields CDR1 LNHDA and CDR2 SQIVND (reference sequence). This CDR3 reads CATSPRHTAYEQYV. The CDR3, as DNA: TGTGCCACGTCACCTAGACATACCGCCTACGAGCAGTACGTC.

This clonotype occurred a few times. V gene TRBV29-1 combines with J gene TRBJ2-7, with D perhaps assigned TRBD1 or TRBD2 (6 bases each). Trimming took 1 base from V and 5 from J, leaving 15 bases between them. The CDR3 has 14 amino acids. Germline V lookup: CDR1 SQVTM, CDR2 ANQGSEA. The CDR3 spells CSVEGSGALNEQYF. The CDR3 region has the DNA TGCAGCGTTGAAGGGTCGGGGGCGTTGAACGAGCAGTACTTC.

This clonotype showed up just a few times. The gene calls are TRBV4-2 and TRBJ2-7; TRBD2 matches at 11 bases. Trimming cost V 1 base and J 1 base; bases outside gene matches: 9. Germline loops: CDR1 LGHNA, CDR2 YNFKEQ. This CDR3 is 18 amino acids long. As DNA, the CDR3 is TGTGCCAGCAGCCAAGCGTGCACTAGCGGGAGTCCGTCCTACGAGCAGTACGTC. Encoded protein: CASSQACTSGSPSYEQYV.

V usage is TRBV5-1 and J usage is TRBJ1-5; D call uncertain. CDR3 size: 16 residues. Between the trimmed V and J ends, which lost 0 bases and 1 base, there was a span of 11 bases. CDR1 is SGHRS, CDR2 YFSETQ, per germline. The CDR3 nucleotides read TGCGCCAGCAGCTTGGACCAGCTCGGGAGCAATCAGCCCCAGCATTTT. This codes for CASSLDQLGSNQPQHF.

This clonotype was detected many times. The V gene is TRBV5-1, the J gene TRBJ1-2; TRBD1 aligns across 7 bases. CDR1 is SGHRS and CDR2 is YFSETQ in the germline V gene. The CDR3 runs to 16 residues. V lost 0 bases, J lost 1 base, and 6 bases stayed unmatched. CDR3 amino acids: CASSLVTGRYNYGYTF. The CDR3 DNA sequence: TGCGCCAGCAGCTTGGTGACAGGGAGGTATAACTATGGCTACACCTTC.

This clonotype was counted only a few times. V usage is TRBV28 and J usage is TRBJ1-5; no clear D. V lost 5 bases and J lost 8, with 10 bases in between. This CDR3 spans 12 amino acids. Germline V gene data show CDR1 as MDHEN and CDR2 as SYDVKM. CDR3 amino acids: CASSDWREPQHF. The CDR3 DNA reads TGTGCCAGCAGTGACTGGAGGGAGCCCCAGCATTTT.

As DNA, the CDR3 is TGTGCCAGCGCCCCCCCCGGGGGCATTCAGTACTTC. Translated, it gives CASAPPGGIQYF. The rearrangement uses TRBV7-9 and TRBJ2-4; tentatively, D is TRBD2 (6 bases). CDR1 is SEHNR and CDR2 is FQNEAQ in the germline V gene (reference sequence). V lost 8 bases to trimming and J lost 9 bases, with 14 bases between them. The CDR3 loop spans 12 amino acids.

The rearrangement joins TRBV5-5 to TRBJ2-1; 10 nucleotides line up with TRBD1. Trimming took 5 bases from V and 4 from J; bases not matched to a gene: 6. Germline loops: CDR1 SGHKS, CDR2 YYEKEE (reference sequence). This CDR3 region has 15 residues. This CDR3 reads CASSLRDRGYNEQFF. The CDR3 DNA reads TGTGCCAGCAGTCTCCGGGACAGGGGTTACAATGAGCAGTTCTTC.

For this clonotype: Its ends do not fully match the called genes, so a read error is possible. The rearrangement links TRBV5-1 to TRBJ2-3; 8 bases agree with TRBD2. This CDR3 contains 15 residues. Germline CDR1 is SGHRS and CDR2 is YFSETQ. The CDR3, as DNA: TGCGCCAGCAGCTTACAAAGCGGGAGCATAGATACGCAGTATTTT. As protein: CASSLQSGSIDTQYF.

The J gene is TRBJ2-2, the V gene TRBV5-1; the D gene is possibly TRBD2 (6 bases). Germline V lookup: CDR1 SGHRS, CDR2 YFSETQ. V lost 1 base and J 2 bases, leaving 12 bases between the germline ends. The CDR3 has 16 residues. In DNA, the CDR3 is TGCGCCAGCAGCTTGCGCGGGACGGGAAACACCGGGGAGCTGTTTTTT. Translated, it gives CASSLRGTGNTGELFF.

This clonotype was seen at least ten times. This sequence joins TRBV29-1 and TRBJ1-1; D is unresolved. The CDR3 consists of 17 residues. V was shortened by 2 bases and J by 5 bases, with 24 bases between the two germline ends. The germline CDR1 and CDR2 sequences are SQVTM and ANQGSEA. The CDR3 protein is CSVEMGAFRLGGTEAFF. CDR3 DNA: TGCAGCGTTGAAATGGGAGCCTTTAGGCTAGGAGGGACTGAAGCTTTCTTT.

The rearrangement links TRBV20-1 to TRBJ2-2; 8 nucleotides align to TRBD1. The CDR3 covers 15 residues. Germline loops: CDR1 DFQATT, CDR2 SNEGSKA (reference sequence). Trimming removed 3 bases from V and 5 bases from J; junction bases left unmatched: 8. The CDR3 sequence: CSASPGGKKTGELFF. CDR3 in DNA: TGCAGTGCTAGCCCAGGGGGCAAGAAAACCGGGGAGCTGTTTTTT.